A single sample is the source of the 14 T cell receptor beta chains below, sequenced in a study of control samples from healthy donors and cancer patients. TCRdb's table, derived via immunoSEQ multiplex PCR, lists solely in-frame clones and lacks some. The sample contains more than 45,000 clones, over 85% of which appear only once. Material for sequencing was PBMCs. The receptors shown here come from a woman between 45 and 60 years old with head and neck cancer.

CDR3 DNA sequence: TGTGCCAGCTCACAGGACGGTTCCAATCAGCCCCAGCATTTT. Translated, it gives CASSQDGSNQPQHF. The chain couples TRBV18 to TRBJ1-5; D remains ambiguous. Germline values: CDR1 KGHSH, CDR2 LQKENI. The CDR3 loop spans 14 amino acids. The V end lost 4 bases, the J end lost 3 bases, and 10 bases lay between the germline ends.

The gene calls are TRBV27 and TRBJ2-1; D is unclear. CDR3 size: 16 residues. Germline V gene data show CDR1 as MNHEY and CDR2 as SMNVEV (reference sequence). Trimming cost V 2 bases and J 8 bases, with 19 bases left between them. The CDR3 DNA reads TGTGCCAGCAGTTTAAGACCCCCCGGAGTGGTCGATGAGCAGTTCTTC. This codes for CASSLRPPGVVDEQFF.

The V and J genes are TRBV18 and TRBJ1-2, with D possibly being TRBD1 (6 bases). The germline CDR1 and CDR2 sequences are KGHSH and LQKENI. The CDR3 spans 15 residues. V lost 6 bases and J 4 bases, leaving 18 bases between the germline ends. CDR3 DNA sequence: TGTGCCAGCTCGCCGGGACATCGGTTCGGCTATGGCTACACCTTC. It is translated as CASSPGHRFGYGYTF. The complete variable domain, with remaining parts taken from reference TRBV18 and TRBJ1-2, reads NAGVMQNPRHLVRRRGQEARLRCSPMKGHSHVYWYRQLPEEGLKFMVYLQKENIIDESGMPKERFSAEFPKEGPSILRIQQVVRGDSAAYFCASSPGHRFGYGYTFGSGTRLTVV.

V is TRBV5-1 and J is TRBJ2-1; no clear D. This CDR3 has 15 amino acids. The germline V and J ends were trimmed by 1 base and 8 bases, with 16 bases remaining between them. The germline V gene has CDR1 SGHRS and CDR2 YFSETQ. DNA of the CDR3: TGCGCCAGCAGCTTGAGTTCCTCTCCGTCGGATGAGCAGTTCTTC. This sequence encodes CASSLSSSPSDEQFF. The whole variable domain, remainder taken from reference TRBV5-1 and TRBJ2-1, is KAGVTQTPRYLIKTRGQQVTLSCSPISGHRSVSWYQQTPGQGLQFLFEYFSETQRNKGNFPGRFSGRQFSNSRSEMNVSTLELGDSALYLCASSLSSSPSDEQFFGPGTRLTVL.

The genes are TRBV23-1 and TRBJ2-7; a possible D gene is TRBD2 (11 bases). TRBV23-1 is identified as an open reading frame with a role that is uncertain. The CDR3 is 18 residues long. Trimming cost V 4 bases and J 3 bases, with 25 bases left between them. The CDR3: CASSLRDRGLADYYEQYF. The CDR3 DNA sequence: TGCGCCAGCAGTCTCCGGGACAGGGGACTAGCGGATTACTACGAGCAGTACTTC.

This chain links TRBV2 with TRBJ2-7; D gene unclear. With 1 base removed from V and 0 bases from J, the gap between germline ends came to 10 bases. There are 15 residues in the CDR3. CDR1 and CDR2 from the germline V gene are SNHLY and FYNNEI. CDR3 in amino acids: CASSEGAHSSYEQYF. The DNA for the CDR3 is TGTGCCAGCAGTGAAGGGGCCCATAGCTCCTACGAGCAGTACTTC.

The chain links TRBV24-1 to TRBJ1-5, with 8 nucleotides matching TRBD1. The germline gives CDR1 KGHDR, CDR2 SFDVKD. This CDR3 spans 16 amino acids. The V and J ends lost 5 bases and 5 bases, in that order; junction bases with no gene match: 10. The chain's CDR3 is CATSAKGQDLYQPQHF. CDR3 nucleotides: TGTGCCACCAGTGCCAAGGGACAGGACCTTTATCAGCCCCAGCATTTT.

Written as DNA, the CDR3 is TGCGCCAGCAGCTTGACAGGGGGCAACTATGGCTACACCTTC. Translation: CASSLTGGNYGYTF. The genes are TRBV5-1 and TRBJ1-2, with 9 bases matching TRBD1. Looked up from germline, CDR1 is SGHRS and CDR2 is YFSETQ. This CDR3 has 14 residues. The V segment lost 1 base and the J segment 2 bases; nucleotides outside the gene matches: 0.

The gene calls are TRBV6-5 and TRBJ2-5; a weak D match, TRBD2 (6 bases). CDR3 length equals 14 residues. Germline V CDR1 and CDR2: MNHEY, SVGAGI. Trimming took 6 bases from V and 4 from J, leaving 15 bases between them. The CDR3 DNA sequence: TGTGCCAGCAGACCCCCAGGAGCGGGAGAGACCCAGTACTTC. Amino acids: CASRPPGAGETQYF.

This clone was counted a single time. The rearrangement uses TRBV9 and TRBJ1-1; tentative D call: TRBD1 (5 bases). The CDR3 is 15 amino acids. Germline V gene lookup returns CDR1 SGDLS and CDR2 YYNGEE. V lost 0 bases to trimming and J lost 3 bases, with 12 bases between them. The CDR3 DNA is TGTGCCAGCAGCGTAGGTCAGGGTTTGGACACTGAAGCTTTCTTT. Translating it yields CASSVGQGLDTEAFF.

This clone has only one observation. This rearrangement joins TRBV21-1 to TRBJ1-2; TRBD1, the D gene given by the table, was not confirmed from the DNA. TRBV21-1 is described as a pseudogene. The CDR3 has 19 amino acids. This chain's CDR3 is CASSKALGSGGRWDKGYTF. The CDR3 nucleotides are TGTGCCAGCAGCAAAGCGCTCGGGTCAGGGGGCAGGTGGGATAAAGGCTACACCTTC.

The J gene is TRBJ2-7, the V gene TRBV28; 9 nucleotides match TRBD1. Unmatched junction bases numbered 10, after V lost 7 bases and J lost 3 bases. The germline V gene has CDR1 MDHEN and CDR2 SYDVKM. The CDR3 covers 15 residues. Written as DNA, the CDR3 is TGTGCCAGCACTCAACCGGGACAGGGCTTCTACGAGCAGTACTTC. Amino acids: CASTQPGQGFYEQYF.

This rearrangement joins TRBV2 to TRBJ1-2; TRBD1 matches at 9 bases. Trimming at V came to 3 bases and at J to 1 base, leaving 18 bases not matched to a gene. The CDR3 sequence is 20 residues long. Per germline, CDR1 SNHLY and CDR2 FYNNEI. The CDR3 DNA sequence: TGTGCCAGCAGTGAGGCGGGACAGGGAATAAACCCATTTTTTAACTATGGCTACACCTTC. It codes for CASSEAGQGINPFFNYGYTF.

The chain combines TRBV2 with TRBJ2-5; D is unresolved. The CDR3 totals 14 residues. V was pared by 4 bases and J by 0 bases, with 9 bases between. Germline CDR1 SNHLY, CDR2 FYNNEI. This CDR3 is CASSVPTYQETQYF. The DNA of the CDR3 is TGTGCCAGCAGTGTCCCCACGTACCAAGAGACCCAGTACTTC.